This TCR beta chain was identified during a study of PD-1 blockade in classical Hodgkin lymphoma (dated by TCRdb to about 2020). Study-wide context: Nivolumab dosing was 3 mg/kg intravenously every 2 weeks, continuing until either disease progression or unacceptable toxicity. To define a peripheral blood immune signature of response to PD-1 blockade in classical Hodgkin lymphoma, the study combined TCR beta sequencing with CyTOF. On the study overall, not on this receptor specifically: Baseline diversity similar to that of newly diagnosed patients was observed in trial patients achieving complete response, whereas significantly lower diversity was observed in partial responders and progressors. By C4D1, a significant rise was seen in CD4+ TCR diversity but not in CD8+ TCR diversity (p=0.0027 vs p=0.16), and the rise was most apparent among complete responders (p=0.02). The study covered only a single clinical trial cohort, and the causes of the repertoire differences, possibly disease activity or prior therapy, were still not defined. Lower diversity was seen in patients whose nivolumab began less than 1 year after ASCT, and these patients were left out of later analyses so that immune reconstitution would not confound the results. Newly diagnosed patients were reported to have lower baseline TCR diversity than healthy donors, and relapsed/refractory patients were reported to have lower baseline TCR diversity still.

The germline V gene (reference sequence) yields GTSNPN for CDR1 and SVGIG for CDR2. From the cysteine through the phenylalanine, the CDR3 covers 15 amino acids. CDR3 DNA only is kept here, 45 bases in frame from base 1. V and J are trimmed by 2 bases and 6 bases, and the gene matches miss 9 bases of the junction. As regards this clone: Its antigen specificity is not known. Base qualities are not recorded, but no much larger clone differs from it by a single base.

The sample's time point label, in plain terms: cycle 2 day 1 (C2D1) of nivolumab. Every trial patient had relapsed following autologous stem cell transplantation, and prior brentuximab vedotin exposure was what differed among cohorts A, B and C. The trial cohort included 55 to 65 patients with relapsed/refractory classical Hodgkin lymphoma, and each patient had a best overall response of complete response, partial response or progressive disease. In the multi-cohort phase II CheckMate 205 trial, trial patients received single-agent nivolumab. An independent review committee assessed best overall response by applying the 2007 International Working Group response criteria. Trial PBMCs were collected just before the start of nivolumab (C1D1) and during therapy at cycle 2 day 1 and cycle 4 day 1. Peripheral blood was collected in 8 mL Vacutainer Cell Preparation Tubes, from which PBMCs were isolated by centrifugation and then cryopreserved.

Genomic DNA was extracted with the Qiagen DNeasy kit from unsorted PBMCs and from negatively selected CD4+ and CD8+ fractions. TCR beta CDR3 regions were subjected to amplification by immunoSEQ multiplex PCR with primers that anneal to V and J segments. A synthetic immune receptor repertoire was used to minimize amplification bias, and remaining bias was computationally removed after sequencing. As for the original processing: Repertoire diversity was quantified as the Shannon entropy index using custom Python scripts. The unsorted, CD4+ and CD8+ repertoires were each analyzed separately, with the exception of combined analyses, where CD4+ and CD8+ sequences were merged in silico. Clonal expansion was defined as a frequency increase of at least 2-fold after treatment compared with C1D1, and clones undetected at baseline were assigned a pseudocount of 0.5. Clones with 0 or 1 copy at C1D1 were classified as singleton clones, and clones with 2 or more copies were classified as non-singleton clones. Clones expanded in unsorted samples were assigned a CD4+, CD8+ or unknown annotation through matching of protein sequences in sorted samples from the same patient. Diversity changes from C1D1 to C4D1 were tested in paired samples using Wilcoxon tests. This immuneACCESS table, as held by TCRdb, lists in-frame sequences with V and J called but not all clones. Of the missing ones, under half trace to an unresolved V gene in checked studies; the others have no known cause. V, J and clone size are those of that table, while D and trimming were read from the DNA. For this sample there are about 94,000 clones; nearly 90% appear just once. The ten largest clones add up to over 8.5% of the sample.

This receptor was taken from a human donor with classical Hodgkin lymphoma. The sequenced sample was peripheral blood mononuclear cells (PBMCs), obtained before the second cycle of nivolumab. The chain is assembled from TRBV30 and TRBJ2-3, and TRBD1 aligns with 9 junction nucleotides. The CDR3 region reads CAWSTTGGARDTQYF. The DNA sequence is given as TGTGCCTGGAGTACAACAGGGGGCGCAAGGGATACGCAGTATTTT.